This T cell receptor (beta chain) was sequenced in a study of a mutant IDH1 vaccine in newly diagnosed glioma. Study summary: Mean patient age was approximately 39 years; approximately 62% were male and roughly 38% female. Antecedent treatment encompassed radiotherapy, temozolomide, or their combination; the majority received both.

The study's findings and limits: Pseudoprogression appears to have had no connection to changes in top peripheral T cell clonotypes.

The time point here: baseline, week 1 (first vaccination visit). Treatment here: pre-vaccination baseline after standard-of-care therapy. Donors had new WHO grade 3 or 4 IDH1-mutant, ATRX-lost astrocytomas. The table came from immunoSEQ multiplex PCR; TCRdb's copy has only in-frame clones and leaves some out. The repertoire includes 20,000 to 25,000 clones, 90% to 95% of them detected once, and about 1.2% sits in the top ten. Between the trimmed V and J ends, which lost 0 bases and 4 bases, there was a span of 12 bases. Germline CDR1 and CDR2: MNHEY and SMNVEV (reference sequence). The CDR3 loop spans 15 amino acids. A note on this clone: Its antigen is currently unknown.

The rearrangement links TRBV27 to TRBJ1-2; D is undetermined. The input for sequencing was PBMCs, taken from a glioma patient treated with radiotherapy, temozolomide or both. The TCR sequence derives from a man aged 35-49 years with glioma. Here the CDR3 reads CASSLSGSGGYGYTF. The CDR3 nucleotides read TGTGCCAGCAGTTTATCCGGGTCGGGAGGCTATGGCTACACCTTC.